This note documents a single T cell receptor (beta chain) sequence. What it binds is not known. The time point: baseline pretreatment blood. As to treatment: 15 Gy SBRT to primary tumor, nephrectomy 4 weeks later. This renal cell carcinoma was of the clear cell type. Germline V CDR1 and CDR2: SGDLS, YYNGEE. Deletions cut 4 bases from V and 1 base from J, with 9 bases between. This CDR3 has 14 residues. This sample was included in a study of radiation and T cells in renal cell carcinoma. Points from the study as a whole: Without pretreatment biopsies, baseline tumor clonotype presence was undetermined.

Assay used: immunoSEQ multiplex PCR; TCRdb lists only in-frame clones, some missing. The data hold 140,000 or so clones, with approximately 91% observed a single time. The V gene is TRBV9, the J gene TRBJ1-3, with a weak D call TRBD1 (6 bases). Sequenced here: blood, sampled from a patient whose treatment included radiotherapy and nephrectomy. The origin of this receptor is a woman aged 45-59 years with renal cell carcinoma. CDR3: CASSSGTSGNTIYF. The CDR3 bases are TGTGCCAGCAGCTCAGGGACATCTGGAAACACCATATATTTT.